One sample yielded the 19 T cell receptor beta chains listed below, sequenced in a study of cytomegalovirus exposure and HLA in healthy donors. The PCR made use of 60 Vbeta and 13 Jbeta primers. Sequencing used immunoSEQ multiplex PCR; TCRdb keeps in-frame clones, though not all of them. There are more than 150,000 clones in the sample; 70% to 85% occur only once, and approximately 1.5% lies in the top ten. Source material: PBMCs. The origin of the receptors is a man between 18 and 29 years old in good health and CMV-seronegative.

The CDR3 protein is CASSYSYSGSETQYF. For the CDR3, the DNA is TGTGCCAGCAGTTACTCTTATAGCGGTTCAGAGACCCAGTACTTC. The chain is built from TRBV6-6 and TRBJ2-5; D possibly corresponds to TRBD2 (6 bases). The V gene lost 0 bases and the J gene lost 4 bases, with 12 bases spanning the gap. CDR1 is MNHNY, CDR2 SVGAGI, per germline (reference sequence). The CDR3 consists of 15 residues.

This clone was found a few times. The genes are TRBV28 and TRBJ2-1; 13 bases fit TRBD2. The CDR3 runs to 13 residues. Per germline, CDR1 MDHEN and CDR2 SYDVKM. V shed 10 bases and J 6 bases; nucleotides not matched to a gene: 3. This chain's CDR3 is CATRLAGGNEQFF. Written as DNA, the CDR3 is TGTGCCACCCGACTAGCGGGAGGCAATGAGCAGTTCTTC.

For the CDR3, the DNA is TGTGCCAGCAGCTTAGGAGGGGGTCTCTTGGGCTACACCTTC. Its protein product is CASSLGGGLLGYTF. The chain combines TRBV7-2 with TRBJ1-2; tentatively, D is TRBD1 (6 bases). Germline assignment: CDR1 SGHTA and CDR2 FQGNSA. V dropped 1 base and J dropped 8 bases, with 14 bases sitting between them. There are 14 residues in the CDR3.

This chain links TRBV6-5 with TRBJ2-4, with a tentative D call TRBD2 (5 bases). Per germline, CDR1 MNHEY and CDR2 SVGAGI. The CDR3 length is 15 residues. Trimming removed 5 bases at V and 3 bases at J, with 14 bases between. CDR3 nucleotides: TGTGCCAGCAGTGCAGGTGGCGGAGGCAAAAACATTCAGTACTTC. It encodes CASSAGGGGKNIQYF.

This rearrangement joins TRBV4-3 to TRBJ2-7, with 7 bases matching TRBD2. V shed 3 bases and J 2 bases; nucleotides not matched to a gene: 7. CDR1 and CDR2 (germline): LGHNA, YSLEER. The CDR3 totals 15 residues. The CDR3 loop is CASSQLADGAYEQYF. CDR3 coding DNA: TGCGCCAGCAGCCAGCTAGCGGATGGGGCCTACGAGCAGTACTTC.

On this clone itself: Other DNA sequences in this sample translate to the same CDR3. The CDR3 spells CASSYGQGGNIQYF. CDR3 DNA: TGTGCCAGCAGCTATGGACAGGGAGGAAACATTCAGTACTTC. The chain recombines TRBV5-4 with TRBJ2-4, with 8 bases identical to TRBD1. Per the germline V gene, CDR1 is SGHNT and CDR2 is YYREEE (reference sequence). The CDR3 contains 14 residues. V dropped 3 bases and J dropped 6; count of bases not matched to a gene: 5.

The chain is built from TRBV30 and TRBJ2-1; TRBD2 is a possible D gene (6 bases). The germline gives CDR1 GTSNPN, CDR2 SVGIG (reference sequence). The CDR3 covers 13 residues. The V and J ends lost 2 bases and 5 bases respectively, with 10 bases between them. CDR3 coding DNA: TGTGCCTGGAGTAGCGGGTATAACAATGAGCAGTTCTTC. It yields the protein CAWSSGYNNEQFF.

The gene calls are TRBV6-6 and TRBJ2-5, with D possibly matching TRBD1 (6 bases). Germline V gives CDR1 MNHNY, CDR2 SVGAGI (reference sequence). The CDR3 length is 14 residues. Between the trimmed V and J ends, which lost 6 bases and 5 bases, there was a span of 16 bases. The CDR3 spells CASSRQQGIETQYF. The CDR3 DNA reads TGTGCCAGCAGCCGCCAACAGGGAATCGAGACCCAGTACTTC.

The chain carries TRBV6-5 and TRBJ2-3, with D hard to call. Germline-derived CDR1 and CDR2 are MNHEY and SVGAGI. V was shortened by 6 bases and J by 2 bases, with 15 bases between the two germline ends. The CDR3 spans 15 residues. The DNA of the CDR3 is TGTGCCAGCAGCCCCTCTAGGAATCCCACAGATACGCAGTATTTT. It is translated as CASSPSRNPTDTQYF.

This clone was recorded a few times. This rearrangement joins TRBV18 to TRBJ2-1, with a tentative D call TRBD2 (6 bases). The CDR3 extends over 16 amino acids. Germline-derived CDR1 and CDR2 are KGHSH and LQKENI. V lost 5 bases and J lost 7, with 21 bases in between. The CDR3 sequence: CASSGRGTEGLNEQFF. CDR3 nucleotide sequence: TGTGCCAGCTCAGGGCGGGGTACAGAGGGATTGAATGAGCAGTTCTTC.

The rearrangement links TRBV6-1 to TRBJ2-2; TRBD2 is a possible D gene (6 bases). Germline CDR1 MNHNS, CDR2 SASEGT. The V and J ends lost 2 bases and 5 bases respectively, with 15 bases between them. This CDR3 has 16 amino acids. The CDR3 DNA reads TGTGCCAGCAGTGAAAGGCTAGCGTCACTAACCGGGGAGCTGTTTTTT. It encodes CASSERLASLTGELFF.

Written as DNA, the CDR3 is TGTGCCAGCAGTCCGGGACAGGGGCGCCAGTTCTTC. This codes for CASSPGQGRQFF. This chain links TRBV27 with TRBJ2-1; 10 nucleotides match TRBD1. The trim removed 5 bases at V and 13 bases at J, leaving 5 bases unmatched. The CDR3 is 12 amino acids. Germline-derived CDR1 and CDR2 are MNHEY and SMNVEV (reference sequence).

The V gene is TRBV4-2, the J gene TRBJ2-3, with 10 positions matching TRBD2. The CDR3 totals 16 residues. Germline values: CDR1 LGHNA, CDR2 YNFKEQ. V dropped 1 base and J dropped 6; count of bases not matched to a gene: 7. Written as DNA, the CDR3 is TGTGCCAGCAGCCAAGGAGTAGCTAGCGGGAGCGATACGCAGTATTTT. As protein: CASSQGVASGSDTQYF.

The rearrangement uses TRBV6-5 and TRBJ1-5, with 10 positions matching TRBD1. Germline V CDR1 and CDR2: MNHEY, SVGAGI. The length of the CDR3 is 16 residues. J was trimmed by 0 bases and V by 7 bases; bases with no gene match: 6. The CDR3 DNA follows: TGTGCCAGCATTTATCGGACAGGGGGTAGCAATCAGCCCCAGCATTTT. This encodes CASIYRTGGSNQPQHF.

The chain uses TRBV5-6 and TRBJ2-3; possibly TRBD2 for D (5 bases). This CDR3 comprises 15 residues. Germline loops: CDR1 SGHDT, CDR2 YYEEEE. V lost 5 bases and J lost 1, with 14 bases in between. The CDR3 coding sequence is TGTGCCAGCAGGCTACTAGACGGACGCACAGATACGCAGTATTTT. This translates into CASRLLDGRTDTQYF.

The gene calls are TRBV4-1 and TRBJ2-3; D uncertain. The CDR3 covers 13 residues. Trimming stripped 4 bases from V and 3 bases from J, with 8 bases between. CDR1 is MGHRA, CDR2 YSYEKL, per germline. CDR3 region: CASSPQVTDTQYF. The CDR3 DNA sequence: TGCGCCAGCAGCCCCCAGGTGACAGATACGCAGTATTTT.

CDR3 region: CASSLRRRGGGDEQFF. The CDR3 DNA reads TGTGCCAGCAGCCTCCGGCGACGGGGCGGGGGGGATGAGCAGTTCTTC. The V gene is TRBV7-3, the J gene TRBJ2-1; TRBD2 matches at 9 bases. The CDR3 sequence is 16 residues long. The germline V gene has CDR1 SGHTA and CDR2 FQGTGA. V shed 5 bases and J 8 bases; nucleotides not matched to a gene: 13.

V and J are TRBV11-1 and TRBJ2-1, with 8 bases aligning to TRBD2. This CDR3 contains 16 residues. Germline loops: CDR1 SGHAT, CDR2 FQDESV (reference sequence). Trimming removed 8 bases from V and 0 bases from J; junction bases left unmatched: 9. The DNA for the CDR3 is TGTGCCAGCTCCACCCGGGGGGGCGACTCCTACAATGAGCAGTTCTTC. Translation gives CASSTRGGDSYNEQFF.

J is TRBJ2-1 and V is TRBV30; 15 bases agree with TRBD2. The CDR3 is made up of 19 amino acids. V gave up 1 base and J gave up 8 bases; unmatched junction bases: 15. CDR1 GTSNPN and CDR2 SVGIG come from the germline V gene (reference sequence). CDR3 loop: CAWSGEYTGLAGGDYEQFF. The CDR3 bases are TGTGCCTGGAGTGGCGAATACACCGGACTAGCGGGGGGGGATTATGAGCAGTTCTTC.